The rows below give T cell receptor beta chains drawn from one sample of a study of OX40 agonist ivuxolimab in advanced cancers. The data were produced by immunoSEQ multiplex PCR, yet TCRdb's version contains in-frame clones alone and is incomplete. The profile shows about 86,000 clones, 75% to 95% of them singletons. This sample comprised CD4+ or CD8+ T cells sorted from blood, obtained in a trial of the OX40 agonist ivuxolimab. The receptors here all came from an adult with an advanced solid tumor such as melanoma, head and neck, liver or kidney cancer. The CDR3 runs from the conserved cysteine through the conserved F or W. D genes are given only for firm matches. Not every row has a clone size; where given, it reads once, few, many or a size class.

-	TRBV27	TRBJ2-7	-	CASRAQGYEQYF	TGTGCCAGCAGAGCACAGGGCTACGAGCAGTACTTC
-	TRBV30	TRBJ2-1	-	CAWSRRLLQNEQFF	TGTGCCTGGAGTAGAAGACTACTTCAGAATGAGCAGTTCTTC
-	TRBV4-1	TRBJ2-7	-	CASSQGTQAGF	TGCGCCAGCAGCCAAGGGACTCAAGCGGGCTTC
-	TRBV27	TRBJ2-5	TRBD2	CASTLTSGSREQYF	TGTGCCAGCACCTTGACTAGCGGGAGTCGAGAGCAGTACTTC
-	TRBV20-1	TRBJ1-6	-	CSASEVGTLHF	TGCAGTGCTAGTGAGGTGGGGACCCTCCACTTT
once	TRBV27	TRBJ2-1	-	CASSFQNEQFF	TGTGCCAGCAGTTTCCAGAATGAGCAGTTCTTC
-	TRBV29-1	TRBJ2-3	-	CSVESSPDTQYF	TGCAGCGTTGAATCCAGCCCCGATACGCAGTATTTT
-	TRBV27	TRBJ2-7	TRBD1	CASRPGTARYEQYF	TGTGCCAGCAGGCCCGGGACAGCCCGCTACGAGCAGTACTTC
-	TRBV27	TRBJ1-1	-	CASSLFQTGNGEAFF	TGTGCCAGCAGTTTATTCCAGACGGGGAATGGTGAAGCTTTCTTT
-	TRBV7-2	TRBJ2-6	-	CASSSGLSGANVLTF	TGTGCCAGCAGCTCGGGCCTCTCTGGGGCCAACGTCCTGACTTTC
-	TRBV7-3	TRBJ2-3	-	CASSLIGGSTDTQYF	TGTGCCAGCAGCTTAATTGGGGGTAGCACAGATACGCAGTATTTT
-	TRBV10-1	TRBJ2-2	TRBD2	CASSDTSGTPESGELFF	TGCGCCAGCAGTGATACTAGCGGGACCCCCGAGTCCGGGGAGCTGTTTTTT
-	TRBV19	TRBJ1-1	TRBD1	CAIRGTGEAFF	TGTGCCATCAGAGGGACAGGGGAAGCTTTCTTT
-	TRBV2	TRBJ2-1	-	CASRRDRTYNEQFF	TGTGCCAGCCGACGAGACAGGACCTACAATGAGCAGTTCTTC
-	TRBV19	TRBJ2-2	TRBD2	CASSHSGTLTGELFF	TGTGCCAGTAGTCATAGCGGGACCCTCACCGGGGAGCTGTTTTTT
-	TRBV2	TRBJ2-6	-	CASSQFRAGANVLTF	TGTGCCAGCAGCCAGTTTCGCGCCGGGGCCAACGTCCTGACTTTC
once	TRBV13	TRBJ2-1	TRBD2	CASSLRGLAGAYEQFF	TGTGCCAGCAGCTTACGTGGACTAGCGGGAGCCTATGAGCAGTTCTTC
-	TRBV7-2	TRBJ2-7	TRBD2	CASSPVAGSTYEQYF	TGTGCCAGCAGCCCAGTAGCGGGAAGCACCTACGAGCAGTACTTC
-	TRBV5-6	TRBJ2-7	-	CASSFGYEQYF	TGTGCCAGCAGCTTCGGTTACGAGCAGTACTTC
once	TRBV4-1	TRBJ1-1	TRBD1	CASSQAGGITEAFF	TGCGCCAGCAGCCAAGCAGGGGGCATCACTGAAGCTTTCTTT
few	TRBV4-1	TRBJ2-5	TRBD2	CASSRGTGGTSGETQYF	TGCGCCAGCAGCCGAGGGACAGGAGGGACTAGCGGAGAGACCCAGTACTTC
-	TRBV9	TRBJ1-3	-	CASSPRYSHSGNTIYF	TGTGCCAGCAGCCCAAGGTACAGTCACTCTGGAAACACCATATATTTT
once	TRBV15	TRBJ2-1	-	CATSRDRGGKNYEQFF	TGTGCCACCAGCAGAGATCGGGGAGGTAAAAACTATGAGCAGTTCTTC
-	TRBV29-1	TRBJ2-1	-	CSVDGGNEQFF	TGCAGCGTTGATGGTGGGAATGAGCAGTTCTTC
-	TRBV4-1	TRBJ1-1	TRBD1	CASSQEEGANTEAFF	TGCGCCAGCAGCCAAGAGGAGGGGGCGAACACTGAAGCTTTCTTT
-	TRBV4-2	TRBJ2-7	TRBD2	CASSLRFGLAGETAGYEQYF	TGTGCCAGCAGCCTCAGGTTCGGACTAGCGGGAGAAACGGCGGGGTACGAGCAGTACTTC
-	TRBV2	TRBJ2-3	-	CASILRVPSTDTQYF	TGTGCCAGCATTCTCCGGGTCCCTAGCACAGATACGCAGTATTTT
-	TRBV4-2	TRBJ2-7	-	CASSPTSESYEQYF	TGTGCCAGCAGCCCTACATCGGAGTCCTACGAGCAGTACTTC
once	TRBV19	TRBJ2-1	-	CASSIPSLDDYNEQFF	TGTGCCAGTAGTATACCCAGCCTGGACGACTACAATGAGCAGTTCTTC
-	TRBV11-3	TRBJ2-5	-	CASSPPRDRETQYF	TGTGCCAGCAGTCCCCCACGGGACCGGGAGACCCAGTACTTC